The 32 T cell receptor beta chains listed next were all sequenced from one sample in a study of a mutant IDH1 vaccine in newly diagnosed glioma. The protocol was immunoSEQ multiplex PCR, while the TCRdb copy is restricted to in-frame clones and leaves out a portion. The profile shows around 56,000 clones, roughly 82% of them singletons. The antigens for these receptors are not known. The time point is: week 5, during vaccination. Topical imiquimod accompanied each vaccine dose, which consisted of 300 ug of mutant IDH1 20-mer peptide. This material consisted of PBMCs, taken from a glioma patient whose treatment included an IDH1 peptide vaccine. The receptors originated from a young woman with glioma. Some clones in this sample may be carry-over from other donors' samples.

The table lists this clone with a few counts. This chain uses TRBV30 with TRBJ1-4, with 7 bases aligning to TRBD1. The CDR3 sequence is 15 residues long. The ends lost 1 base at V and 5 bases at J; junction bases unmatched: 7. Germline V lookup: CDR1 GTSNPN, CDR2 SVGIG (reference sequence). The CDR3 nucleotides are TGTGCCTGGAGTGCCGCGACAGGGCCGAATGAAAAACTGTTTTTT. Protein sequence: CAWSAATGPNEKLFF.

The genes are TRBV4-3 and TRBJ2-3, with 10 positions matching TRBD2. V was pared by 4 bases and J by 7 bases, with 14 bases of the junction left unmatched. CDR1 is LGHNA and CDR2 is YSLEER in the germline V gene. This CDR3 is built from 17 residues. The CDR3 sequence: CASSLGREAGGINTQYF. In DNA form, the CDR3 reads TGCGCCAGCAGCCTCGGGAGAGAAGCGGGGGGGATAAATACGCAGTATTTT.

The chain carries TRBV7-2 and TRBJ2-2, with TRBD2 matching over 11 bases. CDR1 is SGHTA and CDR2 is FQGNSA in the germline V gene. Losses at the gene ends were 5 bases for V and 2 bases for J; bases not matched to a gene: 1. The CDR3 totals 15 residues. The CDR3 reads CASSRLAGNTGELFF. The CDR3 DNA sequence: TGTGCCAGCAGCCGACTAGCGGGAAACACCGGGGAGCTGTTTTTT. Looking up the rest from reference TRBV7-2 and TRBJ2-2 gives the full variable domain: GAGVSQSPSNKVTEKGKDVELRCDPISGHTALYWYRQSLGQGLEFLIYFQGNSAPDKSGLPSDRFSAERTGGSVSTLTIQRTQQEDSAVYLCASSRLAGNTGELFFGEGSRLTVL.

V usage is TRBV2 and J usage is TRBJ1-2; maybe TRBD1 (6 bases). The CDR3 is 14 amino acids. V dropped 4 bases and J dropped 4 bases, with 13 bases sitting between them. The germline gives CDR1 SNHLY, CDR2 FYNNEI. The CDR3 nucleotides are TGTGCCAGCAGTGGGACCACAGGGTTCTATGGCTACACCTTC. This translates into CASSGTTGFYGYTF.

This chain connects TRBV6-4 to TRBJ2-1; perhaps TRBD2 as D (6 bases). There are 15 residues in the CDR3. Germline V gene data show CDR1 as MRHNA and CDR2 as SNTAGT. V lost 0 bases to trimming and J lost 5 bases, with 11 bases between them. The CDR3 loop reads CASSDSGGGNNEQFF. CDR3 nucleotide sequence: TGTGCCAGCAGTGACTCCGGGGGAGGTAACAATGAGCAGTTCTTC.

The J gene is TRBJ1-1, the V gene TRBV15; D unresolved. V lost 4 bases to trimming and J lost 2 bases, with 5 bases between them. CDR1 is LNHNV and CDR2 is YYDKDF in the germline V gene (reference sequence). There are 12 residues in the CDR3. The CDR3 DNA follows: TGTGCCACCAGCAACCGAAACACTGAAGCTTTCTTT. It yields the protein CATSNRNTEAFF.

The gene calls are TRBV19 and TRBJ1-6, with D possibly being TRBD1 (5 bases). V shed 6 bases and J shed 9 bases, with 12 bases lying between them. Looked up from germline, CDR1 is LNHDA and CDR2 is SQIVND (reference sequence). The CDR3 is made up of 13 amino acids. This CDR3 reads CASRPGPGSPLHF. CDR3 coding DNA: TGTGCCAGTAGGCCAGGGCCAGGTTCACCCCTCCACTTT.

The chain has TRBV9 and TRBJ2-5; 12 nucleotides align to TRBD2. CDR1 and CDR2 (germline): SGDLS, YYNGEE. V trimming: 4 bases; J trimming: 7 bases; junction bases outside the gene matches: 11. The CDR3 length is 16 residues. CDR3 DNA: TGTGCCAGCAGCCCCTGGACTAGCGGGGTCCGTGGGACCCAGTACTTC. The encoded protein is CASSPWTSGVRGTQYF.

The chain couples TRBV9 to TRBJ2-7; unclear D gene. CDR3 size: 12 residues. Looked up from germline, CDR1 is SGDLS and CDR2 is YYNGEE. Trimming removed 4 bases at V and 3 bases at J, with 8 bases between. CDR3 coding DNA: TGTGCCAGCAGCCCCAATTTCTACGAGCAGTACTTC. Amino acids: CASSPNFYEQYF. Complete variable domain (other parts from reference TRBV9 and TRBJ2-7): DSGVTQTPKHLITATGQRVTLRCSPRSGDLSVYWYQQSLDQGLQFLIQYYNGEERAKGNILERFSAQQFPDLHSELNLSSLELGDSALYFCASSPNFYEQYFGPGTRLTVT.

The J gene is TRBJ2-1, the V gene TRBV5-4, with a weak D call TRBD2 (5 bases). Germline assignment: CDR1 SGHNT and CDR2 YYREEE (reference sequence). With 10 bases removed from V and 6 bases from J, the gap between germline ends came to 17 bases. The length of the CDR3 is 13 residues. DNA of the CDR3: TGTGCCCAAGCGGACCTGGGCGGCAATGAGCAGTTCTTC. Translated, it gives CAQADLGGNEQFF.

The chain is built from TRBV7-9 and TRBJ1-1; D might be TRBD1 (5 bases). Trimming pared 2 bases from V and 5 bases from J, leaving 12 bases between. Germline assignment: CDR1 SEHNR and CDR2 FQNEAQ (reference sequence). CDR3 length: 14 residues. The CDR3 DNA reads TGTGCCAGCAGCTTATTAGGGGAGTCTACTGAAGCTTTCTTT. It is translated as CASSLLGESTEAFF.

The genes are TRBV7-2 and TRBJ1-3; 8 bases agree with TRBD1. This CDR3 region has 16 residues. The germline V gene has CDR1 SGHTA and CDR2 FQGNSA. J was trimmed by 0 bases and V by 3 bases; bases with no gene match: 4. The CDR3 region has the DNA TGTGCCAGCAGCTTCCGGACAGGGTCCTCTGGAAACACCATATATTTT. This gives the protein CASSFRTGSSGNTIYF.

The DNA for the CDR3 is TGTGCCAGCAGGATCGGACAGGGGGCATGGGATACGCAGTATTTT. It yields the protein CASRIGQGAWDTQYF. This chain links TRBV11-2 with TRBJ2-3; 11 bases align to TRBD1. This CDR3 is built from 15 residues. The J segment lost 6 bases and the V segment lost 6 bases, leaving 8 bases of the junction unmatched. Germline V gene data show CDR1 as SGHAT and CDR2 as FQNNGV. The full variable domain, with the rest looked up from reference TRBV11-2 and TRBJ2-3, is EAGVAQSPRYKIIEKRQSVAFWCNPISGHATLYWYQQILGQGPKLLIQFQNNGVVDDSQLPKDRFSAERLKGVDSTLKIQPAKLEDSAVYLCASRIGQGAWDTQYFGPGTRLTVL.

The gene calls are TRBV7-9 and TRBJ1-5; D gene uncertain. This CDR3 has 12 residues. CDR1 and CDR2 from the germline V gene are SEHNR and FQNEAQ (reference sequence). Trimming removed 1 base at V and 7 bases at J, with 5 bases between. CDR3 residues: CASSLGEQPQHF. The CDR3 bases are TGTGCCAGCAGCTTAGGGGAACAGCCCCAGCATTTT.

The V gene is TRBV9, the J gene TRBJ2-6; D is perhaps TRBD2 (5 bases). The V gene's germline CDR1 is SGDLS and CDR2 YYNGEE. This CDR3 has 17 residues. V shed 4 bases and J shed 0 bases, with 14 bases lying between them. The CDR3 coding sequence is TGTGCCAGCAGCCATACGCCGGGAAACTCTGGGGCCAACGTCCTGACTTTC. The encoded protein is CASSHTPGNSGANVLTF.

The chain combines TRBV4-3 with TRBJ2-7; 10 nucleotides agree with TRBD2. This CDR3 has 16 residues. V was pared by 1 base and J by 2 bases, with 5 bases of the junction left unmatched. CDR1 LGHNA and CDR2 YSLEER come from the germline V gene. CDR3 protein: CASSQGSGGAPYEQYF. DNA for the CDR3: TGCGCCAGCAGCCAAGGGAGCGGGGGGGCTCCCTACGAGCAGTACTTC.

DNA for the CDR3: TGTGCCAGCAGCGTAGATCCCCGGGGACCTGACAATGAGCAGTTCTTC. It encodes CASSVDPRGPDNEQFF. V usage is TRBV9 and J usage is TRBJ2-1; D assignment may be TRBD1 or TRBD2 (5 bases each). Trimming stripped 0 bases from V and 5 bases from J, with 15 bases between. Germline assignment: CDR1 SGDLS and CDR2 YYNGEE. CDR3 size: 16 residues.

This clone was seen only once. The rearrangement links TRBV19 to TRBJ2-7; D ambiguous. Per germline, CDR1 LNHDA and CDR2 SQIVND (reference sequence). There are 12 residues in the CDR3. The germline V and J ends were trimmed by 3 bases and 0 bases, with 3 bases remaining between them. The CDR3 spells CASSMDSYEQYF. Here the CDR3 DNA reads TGTGCCAGTAGTATGGACTCCTACGAGCAGTACTTC.

The V gene is TRBV15, the J gene TRBJ1-2; D possibly corresponds to TRBD1 (5 bases). The CDR3 sequence is 15 residues long. The ends were cut back, 5 bases at V and 4 bases at J, with 17 bases in the middle. Germline loops: CDR1 LNHNV, CDR2 YYDKDF (reference sequence). CDR3 protein: CATSSKRGVSYGYTF. Written as DNA, the CDR3 is TGTGCCACCAGCTCGAAACGGGGGGTTAGCTATGGCTACACCTTC.

The chain joins TRBV2 to TRBJ2-2; D gene unclear. The ends were cut back, 1 base at V and 1 base at J, with 7 bases in the middle. This CDR3 comprises 15 residues. CDR1 and CDR2 from the germline V gene are SNHLY and FYNNEI. CDR3: CASSEGVGNTGELFF. CDR3 coding DNA: TGTGCCAGCAGTGAAGGTGTGGGGAACACCGGGGAGCTGTTTTTT. Variable domain in full (rest from reference TRBV2 and TRBJ2-2): EPEVTQTPSHQVTQMGQEVILRCVPISNHLYFYWYRQILGQKVEFLVSFYNNEISEKSEIFDDQFSVERPDGSNFTLKIRSTKLEDSAMYFCASSEGVGNTGELFFGEGSRLTVL.

This clone was observed a few times. The chain recombines TRBV11-1 with TRBJ1-1; D remains ambiguous. V gave up 5 bases and J gave up 1 base, with 17 bases separating them. Looked up from germline, CDR1 is SGHAT and CDR2 is FQDESV (reference sequence). There are 16 residues in the CDR3. CDR3 nucleotides: TGTGCCAGCAGCCCCGGGCTGTGGCAGTGGAACACTGAAGCTTTCTTT. This gives the protein CASSPGLWQWNTEAFF.

This chain uses TRBV7-9 with TRBJ2-7; TRBD2 agrees at 10 bases. This CDR3 is 14 amino acids long. CDR1 SEHNR and CDR2 FQNEAQ come from the germline V gene (reference sequence). V dropped 8 bases and J dropped 5; count of bases not matched to a gene: 9. This CDR3 is CASQSLAGVDEQYF. The CDR3 DNA reads TGTGCCAGCCAGTCCCTAGCGGGAGTGGACGAGCAGTACTTC.

The V call is TRBV29-1, the J call TRBJ2-1; possible D gene TRBD2, 7 bases. Germline V gene lookup returns CDR1 SQVTM and CDR2 ANQGSEA. The CDR3 loop spans 15 amino acids. V lost 5 bases and J 1 base, leaving 15 bases between the germline ends. This chain's CDR3 is CSVKGGASSYNEQFF. CDR3 DNA sequence: TGCAGCGTTAAGGGGGGGGCCTCTTCCTACAATGAGCAGTTCTTC.

This chain links TRBV5-6 with TRBJ1-5; D is possibly TRBD1 (5 bases). CDR3 size: 13 residues. The V end was cut by 0 bases, the J end by 6 bases, with 7 bases between. Germline V gene lookup returns CDR1 SGHDT and CDR2 YYEEEE. The CDR3 DNA reads as TGTGCCAGCAGCTTGGCGGGGGGTCAGCCCCAGCATTTT. Translating gives CASSLAGGQPQHF.

This sequence joins TRBV30 and TRBJ2-3; 14 bases align to TRBD2. Trimming removed 4 bases from V and 0 bases from J; junction bases left unmatched: 3. The CDR3 sequence is 16 residues long. The germline gives CDR1 GTSNPN, CDR2 SVGIG (reference sequence). Here the CDR3 reads CAWNRLAGGSTDTQYF. CDR3 DNA sequence: TGTGCCTGGAACAGACTAGCGGGGGGGAGCACAGATACGCAGTATTTT.

The chain employs TRBV5-1 and TRBJ2-1; 7 bases align to TRBD2. Per the germline V gene, CDR1 is SGHRS and CDR2 is YFSETQ. The CDR3 is 16 amino acids. V lost 3 bases and J lost 6; bases outside the gene matches: 12. CDR3 sequence reads: CASSYLGTASGNEQFF. CDR3 bases: TGCGCCAGCAGCTACCTCGGGACTGCTAGCGGCAATGAGCAGTTCTTC.

The chain joins TRBV30 to TRBJ2-2, with a tentative D call TRBD1 (5 bases). Germline values: CDR1 GTSNPN, CDR2 SVGIG (reference sequence). Trimming pared 3 bases from V and 6 bases from J, leaving 17 bases between. The CDR3 sequence is 15 residues long. DNA of the CDR3: TGTGCCTGGAGCACATGGACAAGGTCGGCCGGGGAGCTGTTTTTT. Translating gives CAWSTWTRSAGELFF.

This chain connects TRBV5-4 to TRBJ2-5; 8 bases map to TRBD1. The length of the CDR3 is 13 residues. Germline trimming cut 1 base from V and 5 bases from J; bases unmatched to any gene: 1. Germline V CDR1 and CDR2: SGHNT, YYREEE (reference sequence). The CDR3 coding sequence is TGTGCCAGCAGCTTGAACAGGGGGGAGACCCAGTACTTC. Translation: CASSLNRGETQYF.

V gene TRBV6-5 combines with J gene TRBJ2-5; D possibly corresponds to TRBD1 (8 bases). CDR3 length equals 14 residues. The germline V gene encodes CDR1 MNHEY and CDR2 SVGAGI. The V and J ends lost 2 bases and 5 bases respectively, with 12 bases between them. The chain's CDR3 is CASSYTQGGETQYF. CDR3 bases: TGTGCCAGCAGTTACACACAGGGGGGGGAGACCCAGTACTTC.

This chain links TRBV5-6 with TRBJ2-1; D gene ambiguous. Trimming stripped 2 bases from V and 10 bases from J, with 7 bases between. The CDR3 sequence is 11 residues long. Germline values: CDR1 SGHDT, CDR2 YYEEEE. The CDR3 DNA reads as TGTGCCAGCAGCTTTTGGGAAGAGCAGTTCTTC. Its protein product is CASSFWEEQFF.

V is TRBV12-5 and J is TRBJ1-5, with 9 nucleotides matching TRBD1. This CDR3 comprises 15 residues. Germline V gene sequence: CDR1 LGHNT, CDR2 FRNRAP. The V segment lost 3 bases and the J segment 3 bases; nucleotides outside the gene matches: 3. In DNA, the CDR3 is TGTGCTAGTGGTTTTAGGACAGGGGTCAATCAGCCCCAGCATTTT. Translation gives CASGFRTGVNQPQHF.

This clone occurred a few times. Other DNA sequences in this specimen translate into the identical CDR3. V and J are TRBV30 and TRBJ1-1; no definite D call. The germline CDR1 and CDR2 sequences are GTSNPN and SVGIG (reference sequence). The CDR3 contains 13 residues. V was pared by 4 bases and J by 0 bases, with 9 bases between. The CDR3 sequence: CAWNSGLNTEAFF. In DNA form, the CDR3 reads TGTGCCTGGAACTCGGGCTTGAACACTGAAGCTTTCTTT.